This is a list of T cell receptor beta chains from one sample in a study of technical replicates of blood from a few donors. The table came from immunoSEQ multiplex PCR; TCRdb's copy has only in-frame clones and leaves some out. The profile shows over 75,000 clones, roughly 95% of them singletons. The sample comprised T cells isolated from PBMCs. The receptors shown here come from a human donor in good health. CDR3s include the opening cysteine and the closing phenylalanine or tryptophan. A D gene is named only where the DNA matches it firmly. Clone size is not always given. Where it is, it says once, few, many or a class for expanded clones.

clone_size j_call v_call d_call cdr3_nt cdr3_aa
- TRBJ2-5 TRBV12-5 TRBD2 TGTGCTAGTGGCCTGAAAGCGGGAAGTGGGACCCAGTACTTC CASGLKAGSGTQYF
- TRBJ1-6 TRBV30 - TGTGCCTGGAGTGGAGAGAGGGTCACAGCGAATTCACCCCTCCACTTT CAWSGERVTANSPLHF
- TRBJ2-6 TRBV23-1 - TGCGCCAGCACCAAGAGGAATTGCTCTGGGGCCAACGTCCTGACTTTC CASTKRNCSGANVLTF
- TRBJ2-3 TRBV13 TRBD2 TGTGCCAGCAGCTTAGGGAGACCCGGGGGGTCAGATACGCAGTATTTT CASSLGRPGGSDTQYF
- TRBJ1-1 TRBV19 - TGTGCCAGTGCTCCGGGACAGAACACTGAAGCTTTCTTT CASAPGQNTEAFF
- TRBJ2-5 TRBV10-3 TRBD2 TGTGCCATCAGTGTGACTAGCGGGGGGGCGCGGGAGACCCAGTACTTC CAISVTSGGARETQYF
- TRBJ2-7 TRBV6-6 TRBD2 TGTGCCAGCAGTTACGGGACTAGCCCCTCCTACGAGCAGTACTTC CASSYGTSPSYEQYF
once TRBJ1-1 TRBV7-9 - TGTGCCAGCAGCTTTAAGGGGGTGGGGAACACTGAAGCTTTCTTT CASSFKGVGNTEAFF
- TRBJ1-2 TRBV28 - TGTGCCAGCAGGACCGGGGGGGATCGAGGCTACACCTTC CASRTGGDRGYTF
- TRBJ1-4 TRBV10-3 - TGTGCCATCAGTGTTGGGGGGAACTTTCATGAAAAACTGTTTTTT CAISVGGNFHEKLFF
once TRBJ1-2 TRBV29-1 - TGCAGCGTTGAGACAGTTTATGGCTACACCTTC CSVETVYGYTF
- TRBJ2-7 TRBV6-5 - TGTGCCAGCAGTTTCACAGGGAACTACGAGCAGTACTTC CASSFTGNYEQYF
- TRBJ2-3 TRBV29-1 TRBD1 TGCAGCGTCCTCGGACAGGGACGCACAGATACGCAGTATTTT CSVLGQGRTDTQYF
- TRBJ1-2 TRBV27 TRBD1 TGTGCCAGCAGCCATTTCCGGGACAGGGATGGCTACACCTTC CASSHFRDRDGYTF
once TRBJ1-5 TRBV15 TRBD1 TGTGCCACCAGCAGTCCCGGGACAGGGGAGGATCAGCCCCAGCATTTT CATSSPGTGEDQPQHF
- TRBJ1-2 TRBV28 TRBD1 TGTGCCAGCAGGGGTATGGGACAGGGAGATGGCTACACCTTC CASRGMGQGDGYTF
- TRBJ2-2 TRBV5-1 - TGCGCCAGCAGCTTGGGCCCGCCCGGCGGGGAGCTGTTTTTT CASSLGPPGGELFF
once TRBJ1-1 TRBV15 - TGTGCCACCGCCCTGGGAGAGAACACTGAAGCTTTCTTT CATALGENTEAFF